This TCR beta chain appears in the sequencing data of a study of OX40 agonist ivuxolimab in advanced cancers. Peripheral blood came from all dose cohorts at three timepoints. Profiled with immunoSEQ multiplex PCR; TCRdb holds only in-frame clones, not every one. This table has some 86,000 clones, about 90% appearing once. The sequences come from CD4+ or CD8+ T cells sorted from blood, collected in a trial of the OX40 agonist ivuxolimab. The TCR originated in an adult with an advanced solid tumor such as melanoma, head and neck, liver or kidney cancer.

The CDR3 loop is CASSPLDKNTEAFF. The CDR3 nucleotides are TGTGCCAGCTCACCACTGGACAAGAACACTGAAGCTTTCTTT. V and J are TRBV18 and TRBJ1-1, with D possibly TRBD1 on 5 matching bases. The CDR3 is made up of 14 amino acids. Between the trimmed V and J ends, which lost 1 base and 1 base, there was a span of 7 bases. The germline V gene encodes CDR1 KGHSH and CDR2 LQKENI.